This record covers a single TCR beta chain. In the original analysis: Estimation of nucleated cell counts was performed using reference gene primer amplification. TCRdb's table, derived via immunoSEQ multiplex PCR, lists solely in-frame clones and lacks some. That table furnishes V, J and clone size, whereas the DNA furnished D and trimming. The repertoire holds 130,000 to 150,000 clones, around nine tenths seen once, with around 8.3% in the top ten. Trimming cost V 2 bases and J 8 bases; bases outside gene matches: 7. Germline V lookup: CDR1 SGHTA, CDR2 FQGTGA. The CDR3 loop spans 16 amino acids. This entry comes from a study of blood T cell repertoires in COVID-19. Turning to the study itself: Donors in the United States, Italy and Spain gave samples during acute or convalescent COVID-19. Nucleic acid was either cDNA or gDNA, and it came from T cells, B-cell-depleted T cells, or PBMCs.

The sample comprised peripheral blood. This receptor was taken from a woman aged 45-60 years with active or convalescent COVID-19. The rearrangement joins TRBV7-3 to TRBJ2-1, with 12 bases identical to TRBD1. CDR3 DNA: TGTGCCAGCAGCTTAGTGGGACAGGGGGCAGCGGATGAGCAGTTCTTC. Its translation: CASSLVGQGAADEQFF.